A selection of T cell receptor beta chains follows, all from one sample in a study of T-cell memory formation after mild COVID-19. TCRdb ran MiXCR on the 5' RACE reads and lists one entry per CDR3 protein. Among 350,000 to 450,000 distinct CDR3 sequences listed, 15% to 20% were seen once. Input material: PBMCs or a T cell subset sorted from them (not recorded which). The receptors shown here come from an adult woman who had mild COVID-19 (a few samples of this study predate the infection). Cell type and time point are not known. Both conserved end residues are part of each CDR3. The order of the fields is V gene, J gene, CDR3 protein.

TRBV30	TRBJ1-2	CAWGTHGYTF
TRBV7-7	TRBJ2-7	CASSPGQGGPYEQYF
TRBV11-3	TRBJ1-2	CASSLVSYSNYGYTF
TRBV7-2	TRBJ1-2	CASSLDRQGLTSGYTF
TRBV30	TRBJ1-1	CAWSEKGEAFF
TRBV12-3/TRBV12-4	TRBJ2-7	CASSLGTSGLEQYF
TRBV7-2	TRBJ2-7	CASSPASGNSYEQYF
TRBV14	TRBJ2-5	CASSQTYQETQYF
TRBV5-6	TRBJ2-6	CASSEDSGSSGANVLTF
TRBV7-9	TRBJ1-1	CASSRLGQVTEAFF
TRBV15	TRBJ1-3	CATSRDRGIGSAGNTIYF
TRBV20-1	TRBJ1-1	CSARARTGEKTEAFF
TRBV20-1	TRBJ1-5	CSAVRSTEVAYSNQPQHF
TRBV3-1	TRBJ2-2	CASSHRLGRSGELFF
TRBV15	TRBJ1-1	CATSRDWGEGEAFF
TRBV19	TRBJ2-1	CASSMGGDYNEQFF
TRBV5-1	TRBJ1-5	CASSVTGNDQPQHF
TRBV6-5	TRBJ2-7	CASSFGVSSYEQYF
TRBV3-1	TRBJ2-1	CASSQSLAGSYNEQFF
TRBV29-1	TRBJ2-1	CSAVRGFSNEQFF
TRBV4-2	TRBJ2-7	CASSQDHRAGERYEQYF
TRBV6-2/TRBV6-3	TRBJ2-1	CASSPLAGGVNEQFF
TRBV2	TRBJ1-1	CASSRGALAVEAFF
TRBV5-1	TRBJ2-3	CASSLDTGNSDTQYF
TRBV6-5	TRBJ1-1	CASSYFPDGNTEAFF
TRBV20-1	TRBJ1-1	CSARPRGAGTEAFF
TRBV5-1	TRBJ2-7	CASSDGQGANEQYF
TRBV12-3/TRBV12-4	TRBJ1-1	CASSFQGLTEAFF
TRBV29-1	TRBJ1-2	CSVPWGNGYTF
TRBV7-6	TRBJ1-6	CASSLGRVRNSPLHF
TRBV10-3	TRBJ1-1	CAIGGVGTEAFF
TRBV29-1	TRBJ1-2	CSVEGGLSYGYTF
TRBV11-2	TRBJ1-6	CASSLSVDQLSSPLHF
TRBV29-1	TRBJ1-3	CSARGMGSSGNTIYF
TRBV10-3	TRBJ2-1	CAISESKGVSYNEQFF
TRBV25-1	TRBJ1-1	CASSEFLAGAEGAFF
TRBV5-1	TRBJ2-7	CASSFGTSGTPSYEQYF
TRBV23-1	TRBJ1-3	CASGENSGNTIYF
TRBV2	TRBJ2-2	CATSIQGDTGELFF
TRBV20-1	TRBJ1-5	CSAARRVVSQPQHF
TRBV20-1	TRBJ2-7	CSAETGTPSSYEQYF
TRBV20-1	TRBJ1-2	CSARGGSQGYYGYTF
TRBV6-1	TRBJ2-5	CASSEILAAQETQYF
TRBV7-9	TRBJ2-7	CASSPTGPSYEQYF
TRBV5-5	TRBJ1-5	CASSPQLPNQPQHF
TRBV5-1	TRBJ2-7	CASSLAGDAYEQYF
TRBV4-1	TRBJ1-6	CASSSRGGRSYNSPLHF
TRBV25-1	TRBJ2-2	CASSRRSGLAGGASTGELFF
TRBV5-1	TRBJ2-3	CASSTSGDGDTQYF
TRBV3-1	TRBJ2-1	CASRRGYNEQFF
TRBV12-3/TRBV12-4	TRBJ1-2	CASSFRVGYGYTF
TRBV10-3	TRBJ1-4	CAISEDRVYEKLFF
TRBV5-1	TRBJ2-1	CASSQLAYNEQFF
TRBV7-9	TRBJ2-3	CASSLDRGITDTQYF
TRBV18	TRBJ1-2	CASSPPKGQGRDGYTF
TRBV14	TRBJ2-1	CASSEETSGTLNEQFF
TRBV30	TRBJ1-5	CAWKLSGYNQPQHF